This passage covers 20 T cell receptor beta chains from one sample sequenced in a study of CD8 T cells in Susac syndrome. An input of roughly 0.5 to 1 ug of RNA was subjected to reverse transcription using random hexamers. TCRdb fed the immunoSEQ multiplex PCR reads into MiXCR, producing one record per CDR3 protein. The sample includes about 160,000 distinct CDR3 sequences, approximately 92% of them seen just once. Specimen: CD4+ T cells from PBMCs. The receptors were gathered from a human donor in good health.

The chain couples TRBV12-5 to TRBJ2-2, with 12 positions matching TRBD1. V was clipped by 6 bases and J by 6 bases; unmatched bases: 5. Germline values: CDR1 LGHNT, CDR2 FRNRAP. The CDR3 sequence is 15 residues long. The CDR3 here is CASGTGQGASGELFF. The CDR3 nucleotides are TGTGCTAGTGGAACGGGACAGGGGGCTTCCGGGGAGCTGTTTTTT.

The chain couples TRBV5-4 to TRBJ1-5, with D possibly matching TRBD1 (6 bases). The V gene's germline CDR1 is SGHNT and CDR2 YYREEE (reference sequence). Trimming pared 1 base from V and 7 bases from J, leaving 9 bases between. The CDR3 contains 13 residues. The CDR3 region is CASSLPGEQPQHF. The CDR3, as DNA: TGTGCCAGCAGCTTGCCAGGGGAACAGCCCCAGCATTTT. The full variable domain, completed using reference TRBV5-4 and TRBJ1-5, is ETGVTQSPTHLIKTRGQQVTLRCSSQSGHNTVSWYQQALGQGPQFIFQYYREEENGRGNFPPRFSGLQFPNYSSELNVNALELDDSALYLCASSLPGEQPQHFGDGTRLSIL.

The genes are TRBV3-1 and TRBJ2-6, with TRBD2 as a possible D gene (5 bases). The CDR3 is 16 residues long. The V and J ends lost 3 bases and 0 bases respectively, with 9 bases between them. The germline gives CDR1 LGHDT, CDR2 YNNKEL (reference sequence). The CDR3 nucleotides are TGTGCCAGCAGCCAGAACGGGGTCTCTGGGGCCAACGTCCTGACTTTC. Translating gives CASSQNGVSGANVLTF.

The V and J genes are TRBV5-1 and TRBJ1-1; unclear D gene. The germline CDR1 and CDR2 sequences are SGHRS and YFSETQ. With 6 bases removed from V and 0 bases from J, the gap between germline ends came to 9 bases. The CDR3 has 13 amino acids. In DNA form, the CDR3 reads TGCGCCAGCACCTCGACCATGAACACTGAAGCTTTCTTT. Translating it yields CASTSTMNTEAFF.

The chain uses TRBV5-1 and TRBJ2-1, with a weak D call TRBD1 (6 bases). With 0 bases removed from V and 0 bases from J, the gap between germline ends came to 10 bases. This CDR3 spans 16 amino acids. Germline V gene data show CDR1 as SGHRS and CDR2 as YFSETQ. The CDR3 DNA follows: TGCGCCAGCAGCTTGGCGGCCAGGGGCTCCTACAATGAGCAGTTCTTC. As protein: CASSLAARGSYNEQFF.

CDR3 DNA: TGTGCCAGCAGTGCGGGGACAGTTCCCTATAGCAATCAGCCCCAGCATTTT. It translates to CASSAGTVPYSNQPQHF. The chain uses TRBV6-4 and TRBJ1-5; 7 nucleotides line up with TRBD1. CDR3 length: 17 residues. V gave up 4 bases and J gave up 0 bases; unmatched junction bases: 9. Germline V gene sequence: CDR1 MRHNA, CDR2 SNTAGT.

V gene TRBV20-1 combines with J gene TRBJ1-2, with D possibly being TRBD1 (6 bases). Trimming removed 6 bases at V and 1 base at J, with 12 bases between. The CDR3 totals 13 residues. Germline CDR1 and CDR2: DFQATT and SNEGSKA (reference sequence). The CDR3 DNA reads as TGCAGTGCGGCGGACAGAGTTAACTATGGCTACACCTTC. Protein sequence: CSAADRVNYGYTF.

This chain joins TRBV4-1 and TRBJ1-1; 7 nucleotides agree with TRBD1. J was trimmed by 1 base and V by 4 bases; bases with no gene match: 3. The germline V gene encodes CDR1 MGHRA and CDR2 YSYEKL. The CDR3 is 14 amino acids. The CDR3 sequence: CASSPTGKNTEAFF. The CDR3 coding sequence is TGCGCCAGCAGCCCGACAGGGAAGAACACTGAAGCTTTCTTT.

This chain joins TRBV9 and TRBJ2-2; 9 bases are a match to TRBD1. From germline, CDR1 is SGDLS and CDR2 YYNGEE. The CDR3 spans 16 residues. J gave up 0 bases and V 6 bases, and 6 bases lay outside the gene matches. DNA for the CDR3: TGTGCCAGCACCATTGGGACAGGGACGAACACCGGGGAGCTGTTTTTT. Its protein product is CASTIGTGTNTGELFF.

This clonotype was detected only once. This chain joins TRBV25-1 and TRBJ1-2; 11 nucleotides line up with TRBD1. This CDR3 region has 14 residues. J lost 8 bases, V lost 8 bases, and 10 bases had no gene match. Germline CDR1 reads MGHDK; CDR2 reads SYGVNS. The CDR3 sequence: CASVPFGTGGGYTF. DNA of the CDR3: TGTGCCAGCGTACCCTTCGGGACAGGGGGAGGCTACACCTTC.

The chain joins TRBV19 to TRBJ2-2; perhaps TRBD1 as D (5 bases). Trimming took off 8 bases at V and 4 bases at J, with 11 bases between the two ends. The CDR3 extends over 13 amino acids. Germline CDR1 is LNHDA and CDR2 is SQIVND (reference sequence). The CDR3 DNA reads as TGTGCCAGTCAGCAGGGCTCCACCGGGGAGCTGTTTTTT. Protein: CASQQGSTGELFF.

The chain couples TRBV7-9 to TRBJ1-4; TRBD1 agrees at 7 bases. Germline assignment: CDR1 SEHNR and CDR2 FQNEAQ (reference sequence). Trimming took 3 bases from V and 7 from J; bases not matched to a gene: 8. The length of the CDR3 is 15 residues. The CDR3 is CASSFGQDGSEKLFF. Here the CDR3 DNA reads TGTGCCAGCAGCTTCGGACAGGATGGGAGTGAAAAACTGTTTTTT.

V and J are TRBV7-9 and TRBJ1-2; D possibly corresponds to TRBD1 (5 bases). The V end lost 10 bases, the J end lost 8 bases, and 11 bases lay between the germline ends. Germline loops: CDR1 SEHNR, CDR2 FQNEAQ (reference sequence). The CDR3 runs to 10 residues. In DNA, the CDR3 is TGTGCCATCGGTTGGGGGGGCTACACCTTC. Translated, it gives CAIGWGGYTF.

This rearrangement joins TRBV18 to TRBJ1-1; the D is unclear. V gave up 4 bases and J gave up 3 bases, with 9 bases separating them. CDR1 is KGHSH, CDR2 LQKENI, per germline. The CDR3 covers 13 residues. The CDR3 DNA sequence: TGTGCCAGCTCACAGGGTGAGGACACTGAAGCTTTCTTT. Its translation is CASSQGEDTEAFF.

V and J are TRBV19 and TRBJ1-5; D is uncertain. There are 14 residues in the CDR3. V dropped 8 bases and J dropped 5 bases, with 16 bases sitting between them. The germline CDR1 and CDR2 sequences are LNHDA and SQIVND (reference sequence). The CDR3 region has the DNA TGTGCCAGTTCGGCAGGTCTATTGGATCAGCCCCAGCATTTT. Its translation: CASSAGLLDQPQHF.

V gene TRBV20-1 combines with J gene TRBJ2-1, with D perhaps TRBD2 (7 bases). From germline, CDR1 is DFQATT and CDR2 SNEGSKA (reference sequence). This CDR3 is built from 15 residues. Trimming left V 0 bases short and J 6 bases short, with 15 bases between. The CDR3 region has the DNA TGCAGTGCTAGAGATCGACGGGGGGCTGGCAATGAGCAGTTCTTC. Translation gives CSARDRRGAGNEQFF.

CDR3 sequence: CASSLGQGTGYTF. CDR3 DNA sequence: TGTGCCAGCAGCTTGGGGCAGGGAACTGGCTACACCTTC. The chain carries TRBV5-4 and TRBJ1-2; possibly TRBD1 for D (5 bases). This CDR3 comprises 13 residues. Trimming took 0 bases from V and 7 from J, leaving 10 bases between them. Germline V gene lookup returns CDR1 SGHNT and CDR2 YYREEE (reference sequence).

The chain is built from TRBV20-1 and TRBJ2-7; D ambiguous. The CDR3 sequence is 12 residues long. CDR1 is DFQATT, CDR2 SNEGSKA, per germline (reference sequence). V dropped 3 bases and J dropped 2 bases, with 8 bases sitting between them. The CDR3 is CSASNEAYEQYF. In DNA form, the CDR3 reads TGCAGTGCTAGCAACGAAGCCTACGAGCAGTACTTC.

V and J are TRBV19 and TRBJ2-3, with 8 bases identical to TRBD1. The trim removed 7 bases at V and 1 base at J, leaving 4 bases unmatched. Germline V gene data show CDR1 as LNHDA and CDR2 as SQIVND (reference sequence). This CDR3 is built from 14 residues. Here the CDR3 reads CASTEDRGTDTQYF. The CDR3 DNA sequence: TGTGCCAGTACTGAGGACAGGGGCACAGATACGCAGTATTTT.

The chain couples TRBV5-4 to TRBJ1-2; 8 nucleotides align to TRBD1. Losses at the gene ends were 4 bases for V and 5 bases for J; bases not matched to a gene: 13. This CDR3 region has 16 residues. Per the germline V gene, CDR1 is SGHNT and CDR2 is YYREEE (reference sequence). The CDR3 coding sequence is TGTGCCAGCAGCGCCGAGACAGGGGCGAGAGGTTATGGCTACACCTTC. Translated, it gives CASSAETGARGYGYTF.